The clone carrying this TCR beta chain was picked up one time. Its antigen is currently unknown. The data were taken from a study of a mutant IDH1 vaccine in newly diagnosed glioma. Study at large: Patients, over weeks 1, 3, 5, 7, 11, 15, 19 and 23, received a total of eight vaccinations. Previous care, which was radiotherapy, temozolomide, or both, most often involved both.

Data came from immunoSEQ multiplex PCR; TCRdb stores just in-frame clones and leaves some out. The sample has roughly 28,000 clones, approximately 80% seen once. V was clipped by 3 bases and J by 0 bases, with 9 bases between them. This CDR3 is 15 amino acids long. Germline assignment: CDR1 SNHLY and CDR2 FYNNEI. As to time point: week 23, last vaccination. A single vaccine dose contained 300 ug of mutant IDH1 20-mer peptide, and topical imiquimod was used with it. Sequenced here: PBMCs, sampled from a glioma patient whose treatment included an IDH1 peptide vaccine. The TCR was taken from a young woman with glioma. This sequence joins TRBV2 and TRBJ1-5; maybe TRBD1 (5 bases). The CDR3 spells CASSDRTGSNQPQHF. The CDR3, as DNA: TGTGCCAGCAGTGACCGCACAGGTAGCAATCAGCCCCAGCATTTT.